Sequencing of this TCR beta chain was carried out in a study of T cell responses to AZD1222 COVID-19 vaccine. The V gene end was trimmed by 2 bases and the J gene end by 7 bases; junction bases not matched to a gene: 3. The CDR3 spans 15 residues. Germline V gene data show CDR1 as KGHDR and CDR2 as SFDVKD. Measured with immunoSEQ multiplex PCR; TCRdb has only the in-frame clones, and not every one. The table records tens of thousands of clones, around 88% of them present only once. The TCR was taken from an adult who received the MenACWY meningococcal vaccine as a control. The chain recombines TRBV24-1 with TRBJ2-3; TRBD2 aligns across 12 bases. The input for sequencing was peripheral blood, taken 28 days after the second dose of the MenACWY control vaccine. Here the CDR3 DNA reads TGTGCCACCAGTGATTCCGGGACTAGCGGGTATACGCAGTATTTT. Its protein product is CATSDSGTSGYTQYF.